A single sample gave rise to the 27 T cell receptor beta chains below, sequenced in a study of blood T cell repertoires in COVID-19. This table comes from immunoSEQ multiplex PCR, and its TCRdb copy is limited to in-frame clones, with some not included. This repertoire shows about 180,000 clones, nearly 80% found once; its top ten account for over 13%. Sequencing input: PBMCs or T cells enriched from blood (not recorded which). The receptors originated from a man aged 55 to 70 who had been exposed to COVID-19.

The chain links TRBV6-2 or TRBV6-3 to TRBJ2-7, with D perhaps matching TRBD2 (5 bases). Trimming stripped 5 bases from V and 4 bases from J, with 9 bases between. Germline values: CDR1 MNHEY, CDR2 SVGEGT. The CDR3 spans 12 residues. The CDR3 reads CASSTTGYEQYF. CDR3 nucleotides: TGTGCCAGCAGTACGACGGGGTACGAGCAGTACTTC.

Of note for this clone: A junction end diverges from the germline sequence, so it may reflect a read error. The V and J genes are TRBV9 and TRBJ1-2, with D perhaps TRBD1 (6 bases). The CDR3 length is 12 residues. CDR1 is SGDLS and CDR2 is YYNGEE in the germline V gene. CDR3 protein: CASSDRDGQLAF. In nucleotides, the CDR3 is TGTGCCAGCAGCGACCGGGACGGACAGCTCGCCTTC.

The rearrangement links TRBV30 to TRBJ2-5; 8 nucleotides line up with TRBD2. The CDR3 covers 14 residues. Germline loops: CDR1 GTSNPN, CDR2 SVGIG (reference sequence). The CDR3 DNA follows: TGTAGCGGAACCAGCGGGGGCGCGGGGGAGACCCAGTACTTC. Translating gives CSGTSGGAGETQYF. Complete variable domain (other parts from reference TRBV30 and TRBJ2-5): SQTIHQWPATLVQPVGSPLSLECTVEGTSNPNLYWYRQAAGRGLQLLFYSVGIGQISSEVPQNLSASRPQDRQFILSSKKLLLSDSGFYLCSGTSGGAGETQYFGPGTRLLVL.

This CDR3 reads CASSFPGTGFYEQYF. Written as DNA, the CDR3 is TGTGCCAGCAGTTTTCCTGGGACAGGGTTCTACGAGCAGTACTTC. The rearrangement links TRBV27 to TRBJ2-7, with 9 bases fitting TRBD1. J gave up 3 bases and V 3 bases, and 6 bases lay outside the gene matches. The V gene's germline CDR1 is MNHEY and CDR2 SMNVEV (reference sequence). The CDR3 runs to 15 residues.

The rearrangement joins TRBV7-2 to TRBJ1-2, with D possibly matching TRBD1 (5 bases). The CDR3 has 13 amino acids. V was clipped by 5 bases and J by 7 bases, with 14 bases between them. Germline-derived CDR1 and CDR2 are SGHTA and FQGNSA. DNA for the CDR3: TGTGCCAGCAGCCAACCGACAGAGCCTGGCTACACCTTC. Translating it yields CASSQPTEPGYTF. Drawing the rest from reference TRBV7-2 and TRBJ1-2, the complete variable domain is GAGVSQSPSNKVTEKGKDVELRCDPISGHTALYWYRQSLGQGLEFLIYFQGNSAPDKSGLPSDRFSAERTGGSVSTLTIQRTQQEDSAVYLCASSQPTEPGYTFGSGTRLTVV.

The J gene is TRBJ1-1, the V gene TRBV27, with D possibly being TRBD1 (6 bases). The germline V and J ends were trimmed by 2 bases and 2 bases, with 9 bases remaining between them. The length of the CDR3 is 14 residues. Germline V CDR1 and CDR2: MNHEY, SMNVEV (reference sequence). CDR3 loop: CASSLGQTNTEAFF. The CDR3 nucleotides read TGTGCCAGCAGTTTAGGACAGACTAACACTGAAGCTTTCTTT.

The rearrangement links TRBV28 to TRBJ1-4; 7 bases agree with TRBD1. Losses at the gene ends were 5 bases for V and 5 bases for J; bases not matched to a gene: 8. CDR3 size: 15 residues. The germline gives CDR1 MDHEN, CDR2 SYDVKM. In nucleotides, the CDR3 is TGTGCCAGCAGTCTCCCCGGACAGGTGAATGAAAAACTGTTTTTT. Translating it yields CASSLPGQVNEKLFF.

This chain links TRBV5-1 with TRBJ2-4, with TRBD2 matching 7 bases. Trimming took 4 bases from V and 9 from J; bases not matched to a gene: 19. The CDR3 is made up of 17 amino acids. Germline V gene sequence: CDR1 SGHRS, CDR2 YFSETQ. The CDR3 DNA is TGCGCCAGCAGCCCCTGGGTGAGTCTGGACCCGGGGGGCATTCAGTACTTC. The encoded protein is CASSPWVSLDPGGIQYF.

The CDR3 DNA is TGTGCCAGCAGCTTAGGACAGGGGGCGCCGGGTAATGAAAAACTGTTTTTT. Its translation is CASSLGQGAPGNEKLFF. The rearrangement links TRBV7-9 to TRBJ1-4; 10 bases agree with TRBD1. Germline V CDR1 and CDR2: SEHNR, FQNEAQ (reference sequence). The CDR3 consists of 17 residues. The junction had 6 bases not matched to a gene; V was cut back by 1 base and J by 4 bases.

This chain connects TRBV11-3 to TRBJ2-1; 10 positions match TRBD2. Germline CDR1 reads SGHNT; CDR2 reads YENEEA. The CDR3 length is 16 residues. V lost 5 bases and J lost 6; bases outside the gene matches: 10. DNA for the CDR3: TGTGCCAGCAGCCAGCAGTCGGGACTAGCGATCAATGAGCAGTTCTTC. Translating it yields CASSQQSGLAINEQFF. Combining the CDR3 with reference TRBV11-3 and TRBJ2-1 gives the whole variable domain EAGVVQSPRYKIIEKKQPVAFWCNPISGHNTLYWYLQNLGQGPELLIRYENEEAVDDSQLPKDRFSAERLKGVDSTLKIQPAELGDSAVYLCASSQQSGLAINEQFFGPGTRLTVL.

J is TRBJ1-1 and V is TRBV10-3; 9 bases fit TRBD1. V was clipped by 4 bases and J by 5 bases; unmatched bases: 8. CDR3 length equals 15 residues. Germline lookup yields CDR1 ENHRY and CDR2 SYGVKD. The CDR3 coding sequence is TGTGCCATCAGTGGACCGGGACAGGGTGGGACTGAAGCTTTCTTT. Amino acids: CAISGPGQGGTEAFF.

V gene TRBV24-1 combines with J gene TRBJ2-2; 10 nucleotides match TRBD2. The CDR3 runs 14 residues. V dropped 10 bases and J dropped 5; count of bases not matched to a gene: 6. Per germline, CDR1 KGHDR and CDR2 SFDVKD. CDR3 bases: TGTGCCACGAGCCTAGCGGGAGTAACCGGGGAGCTGTTTTTT. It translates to CATSLAGVTGELFF.

The CDR3 reads CASSLASSAVRAYEQYF. DNA of the CDR3: TGTGCCAGCAGCTTAGCGAGTTCGGCCGTCCGGGCCTACGAGCAGTACTTC. The chain joins TRBV11-3 to TRBJ2-7; D is undetermined. Per germline, CDR1 SGHNT and CDR2 YENEEA. CDR3 size: 17 residues. Between the trimmed V and J ends, which lost 1 base and 2 bases, there was a span of 18 bases.

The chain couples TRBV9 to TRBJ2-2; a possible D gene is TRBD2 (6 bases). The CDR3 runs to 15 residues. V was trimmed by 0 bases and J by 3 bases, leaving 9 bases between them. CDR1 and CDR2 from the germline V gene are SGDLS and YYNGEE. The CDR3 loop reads CASSVGGAYTGELFF. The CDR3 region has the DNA TGTGCCAGCAGCGTAGGCGGGGCCTACACCGGGGAGCTGTTTTTT.

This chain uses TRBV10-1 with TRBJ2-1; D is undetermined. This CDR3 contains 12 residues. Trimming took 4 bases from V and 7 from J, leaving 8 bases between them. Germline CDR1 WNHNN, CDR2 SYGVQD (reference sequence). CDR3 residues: CASSVGANEQFF. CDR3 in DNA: TGCGCCAGCAGTGTCGGAGCAAATGAGCAGTTCTTC.

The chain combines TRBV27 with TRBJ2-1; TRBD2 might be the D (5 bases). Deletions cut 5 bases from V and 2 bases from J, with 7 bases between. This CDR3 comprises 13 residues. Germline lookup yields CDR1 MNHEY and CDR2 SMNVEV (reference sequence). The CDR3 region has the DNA TGTGCCAGCAGTCTCGGGACCTACAATGAGCAGTTCTTC. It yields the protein CASSLGTYNEQFF.

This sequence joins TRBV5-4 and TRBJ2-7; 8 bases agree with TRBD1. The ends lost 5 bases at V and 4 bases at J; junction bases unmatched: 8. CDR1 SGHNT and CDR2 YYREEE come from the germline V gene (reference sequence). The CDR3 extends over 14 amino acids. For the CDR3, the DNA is TGTGCCAGCAGTATGGACAGGGTAACGTACGAGCAGTACTTC. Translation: CASSMDRVTYEQYF.

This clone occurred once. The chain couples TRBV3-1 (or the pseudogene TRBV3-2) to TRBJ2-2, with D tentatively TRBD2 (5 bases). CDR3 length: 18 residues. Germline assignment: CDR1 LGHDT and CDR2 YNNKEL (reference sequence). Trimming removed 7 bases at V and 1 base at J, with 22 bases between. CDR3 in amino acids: CASTETHSGVGNTGELFF. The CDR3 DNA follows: TGTGCCAGCACCGAAACACACAGCGGAGTGGGGAACACCGGGGAGCTGTTTTTT.

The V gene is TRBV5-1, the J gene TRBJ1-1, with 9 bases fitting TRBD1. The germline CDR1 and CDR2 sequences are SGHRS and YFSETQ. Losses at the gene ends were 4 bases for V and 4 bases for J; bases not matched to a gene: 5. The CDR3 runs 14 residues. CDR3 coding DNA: TGCGCCAGCAGCCAAGACAGGGGGATCACTGAAGCTTTCTTT. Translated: CASSQDRGITEAFF. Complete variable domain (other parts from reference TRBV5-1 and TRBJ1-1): KAGVTQTPRYLIKTRGQQVTLSCSPISGHRSVSWYQQTPGQGLQFLFEYFSETQRNKGNFPGRFSGRQFSNSRSEMNVSTLELGDSALYLCASSQDRGITEAFFGQGTRLTVV.

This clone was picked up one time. This chain's CDR3 is CASSTPGTSEADTQYF. The DNA of the CDR3 is TGTGCCAGCAGTACCCCCGGGACTAGCGAGGCAGATACGCAGTATTTT. The rearrangement links TRBV6-2 or TRBV6-3 to TRBJ2-3; 10 bases are shared with TRBD2. Trimming removed 5 bases from V and 4 bases from J; junction bases left unmatched: 9. Germline assignment: CDR1 MNHEY and CDR2 SVGEGT. This CDR3 has 16 residues.

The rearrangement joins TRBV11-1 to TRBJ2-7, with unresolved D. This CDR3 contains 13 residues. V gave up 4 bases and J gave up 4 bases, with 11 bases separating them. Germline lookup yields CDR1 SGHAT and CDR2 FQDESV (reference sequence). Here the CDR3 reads CASSSPPQYEQYF. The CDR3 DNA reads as TGTGCCAGCAGCTCTCCCCCCCAGTACGAGCAGTACTTC. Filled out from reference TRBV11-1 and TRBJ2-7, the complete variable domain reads EAEVAQSPRYKITEKSQAVAFWCDPISGHATLYWYRQILGQGPELLVQFQDESVVDDSQLPKDRFSAERLKGVDSTLKIQPAELGDSAMYLCASSSPPQYEQYFGPGTRLTVT.

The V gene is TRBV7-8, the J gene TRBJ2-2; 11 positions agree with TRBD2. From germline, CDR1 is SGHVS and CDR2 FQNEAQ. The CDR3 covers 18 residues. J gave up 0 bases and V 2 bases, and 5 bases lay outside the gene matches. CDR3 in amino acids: CASSLTGLAASNTGELFF. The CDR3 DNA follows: TGTGCCAGCAGCTTAACGGGACTAGCGGCTTCGAACACCGGGGAGCTGTTTTTT.

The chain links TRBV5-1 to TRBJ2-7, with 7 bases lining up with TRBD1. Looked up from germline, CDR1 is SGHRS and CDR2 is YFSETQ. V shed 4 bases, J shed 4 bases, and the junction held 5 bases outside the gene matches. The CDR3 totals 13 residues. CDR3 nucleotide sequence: TGCGCCAGCAGCCCCGACAGGGCTTACGAGCAGTACTTC. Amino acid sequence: CASSPDRAYEQYF.

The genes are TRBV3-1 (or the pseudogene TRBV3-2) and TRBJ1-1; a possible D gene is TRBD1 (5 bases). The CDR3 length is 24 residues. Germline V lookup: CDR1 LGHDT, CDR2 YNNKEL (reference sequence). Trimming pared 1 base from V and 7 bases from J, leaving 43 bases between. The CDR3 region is CASSQVRPGLDYAPTILGANEAFF. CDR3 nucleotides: TGTGCCAGCAGCCAAGTCCGGCCAGGGTTGGACTATGCACCGACAATCTTAGGGGCGAATGAAGCTTTCTTT.

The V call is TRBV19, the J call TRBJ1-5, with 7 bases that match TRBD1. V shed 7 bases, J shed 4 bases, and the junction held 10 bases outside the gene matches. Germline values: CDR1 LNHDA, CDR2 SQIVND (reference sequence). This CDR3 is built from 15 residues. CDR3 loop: CASTPTGMGNQPQHF. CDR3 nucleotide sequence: TGTGCCAGTACCCCGACAGGGATGGGTAATCAGCCCCAGCATTTT.

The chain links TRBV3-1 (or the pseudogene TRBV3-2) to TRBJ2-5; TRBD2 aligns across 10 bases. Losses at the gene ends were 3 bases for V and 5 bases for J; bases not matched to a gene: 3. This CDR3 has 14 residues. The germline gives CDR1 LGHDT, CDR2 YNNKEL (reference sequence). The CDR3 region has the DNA TGTGCCAGCAGCCACGGGACTAGCGCGGAGACCCAGTACTTC. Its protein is CASSHGTSAETQYF.

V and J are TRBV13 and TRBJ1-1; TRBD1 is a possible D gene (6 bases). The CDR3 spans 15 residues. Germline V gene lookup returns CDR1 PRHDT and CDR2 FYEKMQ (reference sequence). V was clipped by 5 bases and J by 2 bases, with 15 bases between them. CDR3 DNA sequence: TGTGCCAGCAGCGGACCCGGGACACGCAACACTGAAGCTTTCTTT. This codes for CASSGPGTRNTEAFF.